Included here is one TCR beta chain sequence, with context. What it binds is not known. Using immunoSEQ multiplex PCR, the repertoire was profiled, and TCRdb retains in-frame clones only, with some absent. The sample has about 24,000 clones; around 70% are singletons. V lost 0 bases, J lost 6 bases, and 11 bases lay in between. CDR3 size: 14 residues. Germline V gene lookup returns CDR1 KGHSH and CDR2 LQKENI. The sample originates from a study of radiotherapy plus CTLA-4 blockade in lung cancer. Notes on the study in general: Clones of tumor-derived TCRs expanded in blood after radiotherapy plus ipilimumab. Per reports, early blood T cell clone dynamics, plus interferon-beta, forecast response most strongly.

The clonotype originates from a human donor with non-small cell lung cancer whose response to radiotherapy plus ipilimumab could not be evaluated. The rearrangement uses TRBV18 and TRBJ1-2; TRBD1 is a possible D gene (6 bases). Here the sequenced sample was peripheral blood, taken from a patient treated with radiotherapy plus ipilimumab. CDR3 amino acids: CASSPPGRGDGYTF. DNA for the CDR3: TGTGCCAGCTCACCACCGGGCAGGGGTGATGGCTACACCTTC.